This passage covers 18 T cell receptor beta chains from one sample sequenced in a study of blood T cell repertoires in COVID-19. Produced via immunoSEQ multiplex PCR; TCRdb's table is partial and in-frame only. This sample has 120,000 to 150,000 clones, with roughly 88% found just once. What was sequenced was peripheral blood. The receptor set was obtained from a woman aged 55 to 70 with COVID-19, enrolled during active disease.

The rearrangement links TRBV10-3 to TRBJ1-4; 10 bases are shared with TRBD1. Trimming cost V 7 bases and J 7 bases; bases outside gene matches: 3. Per the germline V gene, CDR1 is ENHRY and CDR2 is SYGVKD. The CDR3 runs 13 residues. The CDR3 loop reads CAIKGQGGEKLFF. The DNA of the CDR3 is TGTGCCATCAAAGGACAGGGGGGTGAAAAACTGTTTTTT.

This rearrangement joins TRBV6-5 to TRBJ2-3, with 10 bases that match TRBD1. The CDR3 is 15 amino acids. Trimming took 5 bases from V and 3 from J; bases not matched to a gene: 5. Germline CDR1 reads MNHEY; CDR2 reads SVGAGI. CDR3 coding DNA: TGTGCCAGCAGTAAGGGACAGGGGAGGACAGATACGCAGTATTTT. It encodes CASSKGQGRTDTQYF.

This clone was found once. The chain joins TRBV28 to TRBJ1-2; 12 nucleotides align to TRBD1. The V and J ends lost 3 bases and 6 bases, in that order; junction bases with no gene match: 11. The CDR3 is 17 amino acids. Germline CDR1 is MDHEN and CDR2 is SYDVKM. CDR3 coding DNA: TGTGCCAGCAGTTTTGGGACAGGGGGCGGGAGGGTGAATGGCTACACCTTC. Translation: CASSFGTGGGRVNGYTF.

The chain has TRBV18 and TRBJ2-3; TRBD1 aligns across 8 bases. Trimming removed 4 bases from V and 5 bases from J; junction bases left unmatched: 8. Germline-derived CDR1 and CDR2 are KGHSH and LQKENI. This CDR3 region has 15 residues. The CDR3 protein is CASSLTGQGGDTQYF. CDR3 nucleotide sequence: TGTGCCAGCTCACTCACCGGACAGGGAGGAGATACGCAGTATTTT.

The chain joins TRBV19 to TRBJ1-5, with a tentative D call TRBD1 (6 bases). CDR1 and CDR2 (germline): LNHDA, SQIVND (reference sequence). The CDR3 is 14 amino acids. V lost 3 bases and J lost 2, with 8 bases in between. CDR3 amino acids: CASSMGAGNQPQHF. In DNA, the CDR3 is TGTGCCAGTAGTATGGGGGCTGGCAATCAGCCCCAGCATTTT.

The chain combines TRBV13 with TRBJ1-2; D is perhaps TRBD1 (5 bases). Germline-derived CDR1 and CDR2 are PRHDT and FYEKMQ (reference sequence). The CDR3 spans 14 residues. Deletions cut 7 bases from V and 3 bases from J, with 15 bases between. The CDR3 DNA reads TGTGCCAGCAAACCGGCCAGGGTGGACTATGGCTACACCTTC. It yields the protein CASKPARVDYGYTF.

This chain uses TRBV3-1 (or the pseudogene TRBV3-2) with TRBJ1-4, with D possibly TRBD1 on 5 matching bases. V was shortened by 5 bases and J by 3 bases, with 10 bases between the two germline ends. Germline assignment: CDR1 LGHDT and CDR2 YNNKEL (reference sequence). The CDR3 contains 14 residues. In DNA form, the CDR3 reads TGTGCCAGCAGCAGGGGTAGGGCTAATGAAAAACTGTTTTTT. This translates into CASSRGRANEKLFF.

The CDR3 bases are TGCGCCAGCGGGCGGGCGGTTGATACCCTCTCCGAGCAGTTCTTC. Its translation: CASGRAVDTLSEQFF. This sequence joins TRBV5-1 and TRBJ2-1, with D possibly TRBD2 on 5 matching bases. V was shortened by 7 bases and J by 10 bases, with 24 bases between the two germline ends. This CDR3 is 15 amino acids long. Germline CDR1 and CDR2: SGHRS and YFSETQ.

The gene calls are TRBV5-1 and TRBJ1-1, with 7 positions matching TRBD1. Germline CDR1 reads SGHRS; CDR2 reads YFSETQ. This CDR3 is 14 amino acids long. V lost 2 bases, J lost 2 bases, and 3 bases stayed unmatched. CDR3 region: CASSLGGENTEAFF. DNA of the CDR3: TGCGCCAGCAGCTTAGGGGGCGAAAACACTGAAGCTTTCTTT.

The genes are TRBV9 and TRBJ1-2, with TRBD1 matching over 10 bases. CDR1 and CDR2 (germline): SGDLS, YYNGEE. Germline trimming cut 3 bases from V and 2 bases from J; bases unmatched to any gene: 7. The CDR3 is made up of 16 amino acids. In DNA form, the CDR3 reads TGTGCCAGCAGCGAGTTTTCGACAGGGGGCAACTATGGCTACACCTTC. Amino acid sequence: CASSEFSTGGNYGYTF.

This chain connects TRBV6-5 to TRBJ1-1; 9 bases align to TRBD1. The CDR3 spans 13 residues. With V trimmed by 5 bases and J by 5 bases, 3 bases remained unmatched. CDR1 is MNHEY and CDR2 is SVGAGI in the germline V gene. The CDR3 reads CASSTGGWTEAFF. The CDR3, as DNA: TGTGCCAGCAGTACAGGGGGCTGGACTGAAGCTTTCTTT.

The chain uses TRBV9 and TRBJ1-2, with no clear D. CDR3 length: 14 amino acids. Looked up from germline, CDR1 is SGDLS and CDR2 is YYNGEE. Trimming stripped 0 bases from V and 4 bases from J, with 10 bases between. CDR3 protein: CASSVDLGVYGYTF. CDR3 coding DNA: TGTGCCAGCAGCGTAGACCTCGGGGTCTATGGCTACACCTTC.

J is TRBJ1-1 and V is TRBV9, with D hard to call. The CDR3 consists of 15 residues. Germline V gene lookup returns CDR1 SGDLS and CDR2 YYNGEE. V lost 0 bases, J lost 4 bases, and 13 bases lay in between. Here the CDR3 DNA reads TGTGCCAGCAGCGTAGCCCCCTTTGGAGGCACTGAAGCTTTCTTT. As protein: CASSVAPFGGTEAFF. Supplemented by reference TRBV9 and TRBJ1-1, the full variable domain reads DSGVTQTPKHLITATGQRVTLRCSPRSGDLSVYWYQQSLDQGLQFLIQYYNGEERAKGNILERFSAQQFPDLHSELNLSSLELGDSALYFCASSVAPFGGTEAFFGQGTRLTVV.

This chain connects TRBV7-8 to TRBJ2-7, with 7 positions matching TRBD1. V lost 2 bases, J lost 2 bases, and 6 bases stayed unmatched. The CDR3 has 15 residues. Germline V gene lookup returns CDR1 SGHVS and CDR2 FQNEAQ. CDR3 residues: CASSLLGQATYEQYF. The CDR3 bases are TGTGCCAGCAGCTTACTCGGACAGGCTACCTACGAGCAGTACTTC.

The chain recombines TRBV13 with TRBJ1-4; possible D gene TRBD1, 5 bases. CDR1 PRHDT and CDR2 FYEKMQ come from the germline V gene (reference sequence). The length of the CDR3 is 14 residues. V was shortened by 4 bases and J by 7 bases, with 13 bases between the two germline ends. The CDR3, as DNA: TGTGCCAGCAGCTCCGCAGGGTCGAGTGAAAAACTGTTTTTT. Protein product: CASSSAGSSEKLFF.

This clone was found a few times. The V gene is TRBV6-5, the J gene TRBJ1-5, with TRBD1 identical over 7 bases. Germline V gene sequence: CDR1 MNHEY, CDR2 SVGAGI. This CDR3 contains 14 residues. V lost 5 bases to trimming and J lost 2 bases; unmatched junction nucleotides: 3. CDR3 coding DNA: TGTGCCAGCAGTAACGGACAGGGCAATCAGCCCCAGCATTTT. This translates into CASSNGQGNQPQHF.

This chain connects TRBV7-9 to TRBJ1-5; D is perhaps TRBD1 (5 bases). Trimming removed 5 bases at V and 4 bases at J, with 12 bases between. CDR1 SEHNR and CDR2 FQNEAQ come from the germline V gene (reference sequence). CDR3 length: 14 amino acids. CDR3 bases: TGTGCCAGCAGCCTAGGGGCCGCGAATCAGCCCCAGCATTTT. Residues: CASSLGAANQPQHF.

This chain joins TRBV11-2 and TRBJ1-3; 9 nucleotides align to TRBD1. Germline V gives CDR1 SGHAT, CDR2 FQNNGV. The length of the CDR3 is 15 residues. V dropped 4 bases and J dropped 3; count of bases not matched to a gene: 4. The CDR3 sequence: CASSSGTGNGNTIYF. Written as DNA, the CDR3 is TGTGCCAGCAGCTCCGGGACAGGGAATGGAAACACCATATATTTT.